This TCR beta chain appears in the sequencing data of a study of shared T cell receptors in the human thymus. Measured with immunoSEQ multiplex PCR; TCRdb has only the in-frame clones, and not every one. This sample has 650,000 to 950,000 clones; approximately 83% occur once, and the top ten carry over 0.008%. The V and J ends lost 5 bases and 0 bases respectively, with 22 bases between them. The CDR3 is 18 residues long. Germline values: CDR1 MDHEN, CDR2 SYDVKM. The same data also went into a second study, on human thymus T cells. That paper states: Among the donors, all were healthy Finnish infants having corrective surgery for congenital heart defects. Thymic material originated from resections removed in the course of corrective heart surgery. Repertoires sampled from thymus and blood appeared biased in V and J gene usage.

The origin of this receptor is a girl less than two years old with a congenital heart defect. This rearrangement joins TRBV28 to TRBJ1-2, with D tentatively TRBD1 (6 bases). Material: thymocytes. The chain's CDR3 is CASSGNGQKRFANYGYTF. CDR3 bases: TGTGCCAGCAGTGGGAACGGACAGAAACGCTTTGCTAACTATGGCTACACCTTC.